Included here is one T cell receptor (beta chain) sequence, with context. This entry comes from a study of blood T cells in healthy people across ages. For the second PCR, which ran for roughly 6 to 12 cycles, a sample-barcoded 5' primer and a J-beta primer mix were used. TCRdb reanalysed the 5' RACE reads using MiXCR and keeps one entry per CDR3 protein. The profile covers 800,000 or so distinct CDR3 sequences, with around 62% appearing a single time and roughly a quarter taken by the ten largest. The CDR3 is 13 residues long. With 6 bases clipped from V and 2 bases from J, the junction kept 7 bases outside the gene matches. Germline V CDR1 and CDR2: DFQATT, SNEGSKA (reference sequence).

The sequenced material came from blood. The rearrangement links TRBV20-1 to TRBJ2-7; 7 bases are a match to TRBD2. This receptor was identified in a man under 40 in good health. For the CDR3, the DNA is TGCAGTGCAACCGGGACTACCGCCTACGAGCAGTACTTC. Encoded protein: CSATGTTAYEQYF.